What follows are 27 T cell receptor beta chains derived from one specimen sequenced in a study of T cells after yellow fever vaccination. One entry per CDR3 protein, called by TCRdb with MiXCR from the 5' RACE reads. Found here are about 63,000 distinct CDR3 sequences, 7.4% of them singletons; the top ten hold 36%. Sequences were derived from CD8+ T cells sorted from PBMCs, sampled 15 days after the yellow fever booster vaccination. These receptors came from a young man who received the YFV17D yellow fever vaccine.

This clonotype was counted ten times or more. The V gene is TRBV28, the J gene TRBJ1-1; D not resolved. The germline V and J ends were trimmed by 6 bases and 5 bases, with 10 bases remaining between them. Germline V lookup: CDR1 MDHEN, CDR2 SYDVKM. There are 12 residues in the CDR3. In nucleotides, the CDR3 is TGTGCCAGCAGCACTGGGTCTACTGAAGCTTTCTTT. Translation gives CASSTGSTEAFF.

This clonotype was seen at least ten times. This rearrangement joins TRBV29-1 to TRBJ2-1; D ambiguous. The length of the CDR3 is 14 residues. CDR1 is SQVTM and CDR2 is ANQGSEA in the germline V gene. Trimming left V 4 bases short and J 8 bases short, with 18 bases between. The CDR3 loop is CSVAIDSGIDEQFF. CDR3 coding DNA: TGCAGCGTTGCAATCGATTCGGGCATCGATGAGCAGTTCTTC.

This clonotype was recorded many times. The chain carries TRBV9 and TRBJ1-2; D call uncertain. V lost 0 bases and J 6 bases, leaving 15 bases between the germline ends. This CDR3 spans 15 amino acids. Germline values: CDR1 SGDLS, CDR2 YYNGEE. CDR3 DNA sequence: TGTGCCAGCAGCGTAGAGCAGTTCTTGGACCATGGCTACACCTTC. Translating gives CASSVEQFLDHGYTF.

The sample holds many counts of this clonotype. The chain couples TRBV20-1 to TRBJ2-7; TRBD2 matches 8 bases. V gave up 6 bases and J gave up 3 bases; unmatched junction bases: 4. Germline loops: CDR1 DFQATT, CDR2 SNEGSKA (reference sequence). This CDR3 spans 12 amino acids. The DNA of the CDR3 is TGCAGTGCAGCCGGGACTAGCTACGAGCAGTACTTC. This sequence encodes CSAAGTSYEQYF.

This clonotype was recorded at least ten times. This chain joins TRBV12-3 or TRBV12-4 and TRBJ2-2, with D maybe TRBD2 (5 bases). The V end was cut by 3 bases, the J end by 2 bases, with 10 bases between. The CDR3 loop spans 15 amino acids. The CDR3 loop is CASSLRAVNTGELFF. The CDR3 DNA sequence: TGTGCCAGCAGTTTGAGGGCAGTCAACACCGGGGAGCTGTTTTTT.

This clonotype was seen many times. The chain combines TRBV7-9 with TRBJ2-7; tentatively, D is TRBD1 (5 bases). Germline assignment: CDR1 SEHNR and CDR2 FQNEAQ (reference sequence). With 5 bases removed from V and 0 bases from J, the gap between germline ends came to 11 bases. There are 14 residues in the CDR3. CDR3 sequence reads: CASSGTTVSYEQYF. The CDR3 DNA is TGTGCCAGCAGCGGCACGACAGTCTCCTACGAGCAGTACTTC.

There are many counts of this clonotype. The CDR3 coding sequence is TGCGCCAGCAGCCTAGCGGGACCCTACAATGAGCAGTTCTTC. It encodes CASSLAGPYNEQFF. This chain uses TRBV5-1 with TRBJ2-1, with 9 positions matching TRBD2. Trimming at V came to 4 bases and at J to 2 bases, leaving 1 base not matched to a gene. The CDR3 runs 14 residues. In germline, CDR1 is SGHRS, CDR2 YFSETQ.

This clonotype was seen many times. This chain links TRBV20-1 with TRBJ2-5; 10 bases match TRBD2. The germline CDR1 and CDR2 sequences are DFQATT and SNEGSKA (reference sequence). Losses at the gene ends were 3 bases for V and 6 bases for J; bases not matched to a gene: 7. The CDR3 covers 14 residues. The DNA for the CDR3 is TGCAGTGCTAGTATAGTAGCGGGAGGAAAGACCCAGTACTTC. Amino acids: CSASIVAGGKTQYF.

This clonotype came up many times. This rearrangement joins TRBV11-2 to TRBJ2-2, with TRBD2 matching over 12 bases. Trimming cost V 5 bases and J 5 bases; bases outside gene matches: 3. The V gene's germline CDR1 is SGHAT and CDR2 FQNNGV. CDR3 length: 15 amino acids. CDR3 nucleotides: TGTGCCAGCAGCCTTGGGACTAGCGGGACCGGGGAGCTGTTTTTT. Amino acids: CASSLGTSGTGELFF.

In this sample, this clonotype turned up many times. The chain employs TRBV4-2 and TRBJ2-5; either TRBD1 or TRBD2 may fit D (6 bases each). With 4 bases removed from V and 5 bases from J, the gap between germline ends came to 20 bases. CDR3 length equals 16 residues. Germline lookup yields CDR1 LGHNA and CDR2 YNFKEQ. The CDR3 protein is CASSLQGLGGPETQYF. CDR3 nucleotide sequence: TGTGCCAGCAGCCTTCAAGGACTCGGGGGCCCCGAGACCCAGTACTTC.

Concerning this clonotype itself: Being one base from a much bigger clone, this may be a read error. The chain has TRBV29-1 and TRBJ2-1; D is possibly TRBD2 (5 bases). Germline assignment: CDR1 SQVTM and CDR2 ANQGSEA. V lost 6 bases to trimming and J lost 0 bases, with 9 bases between them. This CDR3 is built from 13 residues. The CDR3 is CSVRRSSYNEQFF. CDR3 sequence (DNA): TGCAGCGTCAGGAGGAGCTCCTACAATGAGCAGTTCTTC.

As for this clonotype: It may be a read error: a sequence one base away is much more abundant. The chain recombines TRBV28 with TRBJ1-2, with D possibly being TRBD1 (6 bases). V was cut by 8 bases and J by 8 bases, with 18 bases left in between. This CDR3 has 13 residues. CDR1 is MDHEN, CDR2 SYDVKM, per germline. The CDR3 DNA follows: TGTGCCAGCGGTTCCTCAGGGGCGTTAGGCTACACCTTC. It is translated as CASGSSGALGYTF.

This clonotype was counted many times. This sequence joins TRBV27 and TRBJ2-1; the D gene is possibly TRBD1 (5 bases). The germline V and J ends were trimmed by 4 bases and 6 bases, with 13 bases remaining between them. The length of the CDR3 is 14 residues. The germline V gene encodes CDR1 MNHEY and CDR2 SMNVEV (reference sequence). The CDR3 spells CASSYGTGFNEQFF. In nucleotides, the CDR3 is TGTGCCAGCAGTTACGGAACAGGATTCAATGAGCAGTTCTTC.

This clonotype was counted many times. The chain couples TRBV12-5 to TRBJ2-7; 10 nucleotides agree with TRBD2. J gave up 1 base and V 3 bases, and 9 bases lay outside the gene matches. The CDR3 totals 17 residues. From germline, CDR1 is LGHNT and CDR2 FRNRAP. DNA for the CDR3: TGTGCTAGTGGTTTTGGGCTAGCGGGAGAATGGTCCTACGAGCAGTACTTC. This encodes CASGFGLAGEWSYEQYF.

In its sample, this clonotype was seen a few times. V and J are TRBV28 and TRBJ2-2; no reliable D call. The CDR3 runs 14 residues. The germline V gene has CDR1 MDHEN and CDR2 SYDVKM. V was shortened by 2 bases and J by 1 base, with 5 bases between the two germline ends. The CDR3 DNA is TGTGCCAGCAGTTTAGGCAGGAACACCGGGGAGCTGTTTTTT. Translation gives CASSLGRNTGELFF. The entire variable domain, with the rest obtained from reference TRBV28 and TRBJ2-2, is as follows: DVKVTQSSRYLVKRTGEKVFLECVQDMDHENMFWYRQDPGLGLRLIYFSYDVKMKEKGDIPEGYSVSREKKERFSLILESASTNQTSMYLCASSLGRNTGELFFGEGSRLTVL.

Ten or more counts support this clonotype. The chain recombines TRBV27 with TRBJ2-1, with no clear D. V was pared by 6 bases and J by 8 bases, with 14 bases between. The CDR3 has 13 residues. Germline CDR1 reads MNHEY; CDR2 reads SMNVEV (reference sequence). The CDR3 nucleotides read TGTGCCAGCAGACCGCTCCTAGGCGATGAGCAGTTCTTC. Protein sequence: CASRPLLGDEQFF.

The table lists this clonotype with many counts. The rearrangement uses TRBV7-2 and TRBJ2-1, with D maybe TRBD2 (5 bases). Germline V gene lookup returns CDR1 SGHTA and CDR2 FQGNSA. The CDR3 covers 15 residues. Trimming cost V 1 base and J 5 bases, with 12 bases left between them. CDR3 amino acids: CASSLGVARNNEQFF. CDR3 coding DNA: TGTGCCAGCAGCTTAGGGGTAGCGCGCAACAATGAGCAGTTCTTC. Filled out from reference TRBV7-2 and TRBJ2-1, the complete variable domain reads GAGVSQSPSNKVTEKGKDVELRCDPISGHTALYWYRQSLGQGLEFLIYFQGNSAPDKSGLPSDRFSAERTGGSVSTLTIQRTQQEDSAVYLCASSLGVARNNEQFFGPGTRLTVL.

This clonotype was seen ten or more times. Here the CDR3 reads CASQLTGPGETQYF. CDR3 DNA sequence: TGTGCCAGCCAATTAACGGGCCCTGGAGAGACCCAGTACTTC. The chain recombines TRBV12-3 or TRBV12-4 with TRBJ2-5; the D is unclear. This CDR3 is 14 amino acids long. The V end was cut by 8 bases, the J end by 4 bases, with 17 bases between.

This clonotype showed up many times. The rearrangement joins TRBV29-1 to TRBJ2-5; D gene unclear. Germline values: CDR1 SQVTM, CDR2 ANQGSEA. With 5 bases removed from V and 4 bases from J, the gap between germline ends came to 17 bases. CDR3 length: 14 residues. The CDR3 spells CSVTAPLWGETQYF. CDR3 bases: TGCAGCGTTACGGCCCCTTTGTGGGGAGAGACCCAGTACTTC.

Regarding this clonotype: This may arise from a read error, as a much more abundant clone is one base away. The gene calls are TRBV28 and TRBJ2-5; D is unresolved. Germline CDR1 and CDR2: MDHEN and SYDVKM. The CDR3 runs 11 residues. CDR3 DNA sequence: TGTGCCAACAGTCCCGCGCGGACCCAGTACTTC. This translates into CANSPARTQYF.

This clonotype has a handful of counts. The chain couples TRBV4-2 to TRBJ2-4; a weak D match, TRBD2 (7 bases). There are 18 residues in the CDR3. Trimming removed 0 bases from V and 5 bases from J, with 20 bases in between. The germline CDR1 and CDR2 sequences are LGHNA and YNFKEQ. Written as DNA, the CDR3 is TGTGCCAGCAGCCAAGATCCGAGGGGGGGAGGTAGCGAAAACATTCAGTACTTC. Its translation: CASSQDPRGGGSENIQYF.

In its sample, this clonotype was seen many times. The rearrangement uses TRBV24-1 and TRBJ2-2, with 9 nucleotides matching TRBD1. Per germline, CDR1 KGHDR and CDR2 SFDVKD. The CDR3 is 16 residues long. The V and J ends lost 4 bases and 4 bases, in that order; junction bases with no gene match: 6. CDR3 in amino acids: CATSDSGTGSTGELFF. In DNA form, the CDR3 reads TGTGCCACCAGTGACTCCGGGACAGGGTCCACCGGGGAGCTGTTTTTT.

This clonotype was seen repeatedly, ten times or more. V and J are TRBV19 and TRBJ2-3; a weak D match, TRBD2 (5 bases). Germline V gene sequence: CDR1 LNHDA, CDR2 SQIVND (reference sequence). The CDR3 has 15 residues. Trimming cost V 2 bases and J 1 base, with 10 bases left between them. CDR3 in amino acids: CASSIMDGGTDTQYF. The CDR3 bases are TGTGCCAGTAGTATAATGGACGGGGGCACAGATACGCAGTATTTT.

This clonotype appeared many times. V gene TRBV29-1 combines with J gene TRBJ2-7; D might be TRBD2 (6 bases). There are 13 residues in the CDR3. Trimming cost V 0 bases and J 3 bases, with 9 bases left between them. From germline, CDR1 is SQVTM and CDR2 ANQGSEA. The CDR3 loop is CSVEDPRDYEQYF. Here the CDR3 DNA reads TGCAGCGTTGAAGATCCGCGGGACTACGAGCAGTACTTC.

The chain uses TRBV6-2 or TRBV6-3 and TRBJ2-7; 7 bases match TRBD2. Per germline, CDR1 MNHEY and CDR2 SVGEGT. This CDR3 has 15 residues. The V segment lost 5 bases and the J segment 3 bases; nucleotides outside the gene matches: 10. Here the CDR3 DNA reads TGTGCCAGCAGTCCCACGGGAGGTGGATACTACGAGCAGTACTTC. The encoded protein is CASSPTGGGYYEQYF.

Many counts were recorded for this clonotype. The chain couples TRBV24-1 to TRBJ2-2; TRBD1 aligns across 8 bases. The V gene's germline CDR1 is KGHDR and CDR2 SFDVKD. The CDR3 covers 15 residues. V lost 1 base and J lost 6; bases outside the gene matches: 3. CDR3 nucleotides: TGTGCCACCAGTGATTTCGGACAGGGTCCCGGGGAGCTGTTTTTT. Translation: CATSDFGQGPGELFF.

This clonotype was recorded a few times. J is TRBJ2-1 and V is TRBV4-2; D uncertain. Trimming pared 4 bases from V and 8 bases from J, leaving 15 bases between. CDR3 length: 14 amino acids. Germline V lookup: CDR1 LGHNA, CDR2 YNFKEQ. The CDR3 region is CASSLTPVGDEQFF. The CDR3 nucleotides are TGTGCCAGCAGCCTCACACCAGTCGGTGATGAGCAGTTCTTC.